The 9 T cell receptor beta chains listed next were all sequenced from one sample in a study of T cells in Graves' hyperthyroidism and ophthalmopathy. There were TCR beta CDR3 regions amplified from RNA transcripts. TCR CDR3 underwent first-round RT-PCR with the HTBI primer set. TCRdb ran MiXCR on the multiplex PCR reads and lists one entry per CDR3 protein. The sample lists nearly 600,000 distinct CDR3 sequences; about 14% were seen once. Sequencing was carried out using blood. The receptors derive from a woman in her 30s with Graves' hyperthyroidism that later progressed to Graves' ophthalmopathy.

This clonotype was observed many times. V usage is TRBV11-2 and J usage is TRBJ2-1; D is possibly TRBD1 or TRBD2 (5 bases each). This CDR3 contains 13 residues. Germline loops: CDR1 SGHAT, CDR2 FQNNGV. V was trimmed by 7 bases and J by 4 bases, leaving 11 bases between them. Written as DNA, the CDR3 is TGTGCCAGCATGACGGGGCAATACAATGAGCAGTTCTTC. This gives the protein CASMTGQYNEQFF. Full variable domain (missing parts from reference TRBV11-2 and TRBJ2-1): EAGVAQSPRYKIIEKRQSVAFWCNPISGHATLYWYQQILGQGPKLLIQFQNNGVVDDSQLPKDRFSAERLKGVDSTLKIQPAKLEDSAVYLCASMTGQYNEQFFGPGTRLTVL.

This clonotype came up many times. The chain combines TRBV20-1 with TRBJ1-5, with TRBD1 identical over 9 bases. Germline values: CDR1 DFQATT, CDR2 SNEGSKA (reference sequence). V lost 2 bases, J lost 6 bases, and 8 bases stayed unmatched. CDR3 length: 15 amino acids. CDR3 in DNA: TGCAGTGCTAGACTTACAGGGGGCGCGGGTCAGCCCCAGCATTTT. Translated, it gives CSARLTGGAGQPQHF.

This clonotype was seen ten or more times. The rearrangement joins TRBV11-2 to TRBJ2-1; D call uncertain. CDR3 length equals 16 residues. V was pared by 0 bases and J by 4 bases, with 13 bases between. Germline values: CDR1 SGHAT, CDR2 FQNNGV. CDR3 in amino acids: CASSLDLDETYNEQFF. The CDR3 DNA is TGTGCCAGCAGCTTAGATCTAGACGAAACGTACAATGAGCAGTTCTTC.

This clonotype was counted ten times or more. The V call is TRBV20-1, the J call TRBJ2-1, with TRBD2 matching over 11 bases. The J segment lost 5 bases and the V segment lost 5 bases, leaving 5 bases of the junction unmatched. This CDR3 contains 14 residues. Germline loops: CDR1 DFQATT, CDR2 SNEGSKA (reference sequence). The CDR3 spells CSALTSGSNNEQFF. The DNA of the CDR3 is TGCAGTGCTCTAACTAGCGGGAGTAACAATGAGCAGTTCTTC.

This clonotype was observed a handful of times. V and J are TRBV3-1 and TRBJ2-1; 15 nucleotides agree with TRBD2. Germline V CDR1 and CDR2: LGHDT, YNNKEL (reference sequence). This CDR3 contains 17 residues. J was trimmed by 7 bases and V by 1 base; bases with no gene match: 5. CDR3 bases: TGTGCCAGCAGCCAAGTTGGACTAGCGGGAGGGGGTAATGAGCAGTTCTTC. Protein product: CASSQVGLAGGGNEQFF.

There are many counts of this clonotype. The chain employs TRBV10-3 and TRBJ2-5, with TRBD1 identical over 9 bases. Germline CDR1 ENHRY, CDR2 SYGVKD. Losses at the gene ends were 3 bases for V and 5 bases for J; bases not matched to a gene: 7. This CDR3 spans 15 amino acids. The CDR3 bases are TGTGCCATCAGTGACCCGGGACAGGGTATGGAGACCCAGTACTTC. Its translation is CAISDPGQGMETQYF.

This clonotype turned up a few times. The chain carries TRBV7-6 and TRBJ2-5; 10 bases are a match to TRBD1. The length of the CDR3 is 15 residues. Looked up from germline, CDR1 is SGHVS and CDR2 is FNYEAQ. The V gene end was trimmed by 1 base and the J gene end by 5 bases; junction bases not matched to a gene: 4. In DNA form, the CDR3 reads TGTGCCAGCAGCTTAGGACAGGGGGCTGACGAGACCCAGTACTTC. Translating gives CASSLGQGADETQYF.

This clonotype was recorded at least ten times. The chain combines TRBV6-6 with TRBJ2-7; no definite D call. Trimming stripped 1 base from V and 0 bases from J, with 13 bases between. Germline V gene sequence: CDR1 MNHNY, CDR2 SVGAGI (reference sequence). This CDR3 region has 16 residues. As DNA, the CDR3 is TGTGCCAGCAGTTACTATAGTGTGGACCTCTCCTACGAGCAGTACTTC. Encoded protein: CASSYYSVDLSYEQYF.

The V call is TRBV6-1, the J call TRBJ2-7; D may be TRBD2 (6 bases). CDR1 is MNHNS and CDR2 is SASEGT in the germline V gene. V was clipped by 8 bases and J by 3 bases, with 20 bases between them. This CDR3 region has 15 residues. The CDR3: CASRWATSFNYEQYF. The CDR3 nucleotides read TGTGCCAGCCGATGGGCAACTAGCTTTAACTACGAGCAGTACTTC.